The 23 T cell receptor beta chains given below trace back to one sample, sequenced in a study of shared clonotypes between healthy human individuals (dated by TCRdb to the early 2020s). The library was produced with the immunoSEQ multiplex PCR assay. TCRdb's version of the immuneACCESS table is confined to in-frame rearrangements and falls short of the full clone set. An unresolved V gene accounts for under half of the shortfall where checked; the remainder is of unknown origin. For this sample the table gives approximately 2.5 million clones, of which around nine tenths were detected only once. The ten largest clones represent around 0.15% of the sample. The sample consisted of naive CD4+ T cells sorted from blood. In the paper's terms, the cell subset or site label means: CD45RA+ positively selected. The receptors shown here come from a man aged 18 to 35 in good health.

There are a few counts of this clone. The V gene is TRBV10-1, the J gene TRBJ1-4; D gene uncertain. The CDR3 runs to 13 residues. Trimming left V 3 bases short and J 4 bases short, with 6 bases between. The V gene's germline CDR1 is WNHNN and CDR2 SYGVQD (reference sequence). Here the CDR3 reads CASSDQINEKLFF. As DNA, the CDR3 is TGCGCCAGCAGTGATCAGATTAATGAAAAACTGTTTTTT.

The chain has TRBV6-6 and TRBJ2-6; the D gene is possibly TRBD2 (5 bases). The germline V gene has CDR1 MNHNY and CDR2 SVGAGI (reference sequence). The V end was cut by 10 bases, the J end by 2 bases, with 15 bases between. The CDR3 totals 15 residues. This chain's CDR3 is CATLPGNAGANVLTF. The CDR3 nucleotides are TGTGCCACCCTGCCCGGGAACGCTGGGGCCAACGTCCTGACTTTC.

The chain links TRBV5-6 to TRBJ2-2, with 9 bases matching TRBD1. V was pared by 0 bases and J by 2 bases, with 11 bases of the junction left unmatched. In germline, CDR1 is SGHDT, CDR2 YYEEEE. This CDR3 has 19 amino acids. The DNA for the CDR3 is TGTGCCAGCAGCTTGGCCCTACACAGGGGGCGCAGAAACACCGGGGAGCTGTTTTTT. Protein: CASSLALHRGRRNTGELFF.

This clone was detected a few times. Additional DNA sequences in this sample encode the identical CDR3. The chain is built from TRBV30 and TRBJ1-1, with D hard to call. This CDR3 spans 12 amino acids. Germline CDR1 is GTSNPN and CDR2 is SVGIG (reference sequence). V lost 4 bases and J lost 1, with 7 bases in between. Here the CDR3 DNA reads TGTGCCTGGACGACGGGGAACACTGAAGCTTTCTTT. Residues: CAWTTGNTEAFF.

The chain couples TRBV18 to TRBJ2-1; D is unclear. CDR1 KGHSH and CDR2 LQKENI come from the germline V gene. V lost 3 bases and J 1 base, leaving 10 bases between the germline ends. CDR3 length equals 15 residues. Here the CDR3 DNA reads TGTGCCAGCTCACCGGGCAGGAATTCCTACAATGAGCAGTTCTTC. Translation gives CASSPGRNSYNEQFF. Using reference TRBV18 and TRBJ2-1 for the parts outside the CDR3, the full variable domain is NAGVMQNPRHLVRRRGQEARLRCSPMKGHSHVYWYRQLPEEGLKFMVYLQKENIIDESGMPKERFSAEFPKEGPSILRIQQVVRGDSAAYFCASSPGRNSYNEQFFGPGTRLTVL.

The V and J genes are TRBV5-1 and TRBJ2-1; perhaps TRBD1 as D (5 bases). CDR3 length: 11 amino acids. Trimming took off 2 bases at V and 12 bases at J, with 9 bases between the two ends. CDR1 and CDR2 from the germline V gene are SGHRS and YFSETQ. The CDR3: CASSLNDRQFF. As DNA, the CDR3 is TGCGCCAGCAGCTTAAACGACAGGCAGTTCTTC.

The rearrangement joins TRBV6-4 to TRBJ2-1, with a weak D call TRBD2 (5 bases). Per the germline V gene, CDR1 is MRHNA and CDR2 is SNTAGT. The length of the CDR3 is 15 residues. V lost 6 bases and J 4 bases, leaving 16 bases between the germline ends. CDR3 sequence: CASSSTGGWYNEQFF. CDR3 nucleotides: TGTGCCAGCAGCTCTACCGGAGGTTGGTACAATGAGCAGTTCTTC.

Concerning this clone itself: The same CDR3 is also encoded by other DNA sequences in this sample. The chain combines TRBV5-6 with TRBJ2-7; D is ambiguous. The CDR3 extends over 12 amino acids. Germline loops: CDR1 SGHDT, CDR2 YYEEEE. V lost 0 bases, J lost 3 bases, and 4 bases lay in between. The CDR3 here is CASSLGGYEQYF. CDR3 bases: TGTGCCAGCAGCTTGGGGGGCTACGAGCAGTACTTC.

The genes are TRBV9 and TRBJ2-3; D possibly corresponds to TRBD2 (6 bases). V was trimmed by 2 bases and J by 3 bases, leaving 16 bases between them. Germline V gene data show CDR1 as SGDLS and CDR2 as YYNGEE. CDR3 length equals 16 residues. In DNA, the CDR3 is TGTGCCAGCAGCGTGGCCGTGACTAGTGGAACAGATACGCAGTATTTT. Protein: CASSVAVTSGTDTQYF.

The chain joins TRBV18 to TRBJ1-4; no reliable D call. Germline lookup yields CDR1 KGHSH and CDR2 LQKENI. Trimming removed 3 bases at V and 4 bases at J, with 15 bases between. There are 16 residues in the CDR3. The CDR3 DNA reads TGTGCCAGCTCACCGCCAGGATCGAAGGTTAATGAAAAACTGTTTTTT. Amino acid sequence: CASSPPGSKVNEKLFF.

CDR3 nucleotides: TGTGCCTGGACCTTAACCGGGACAGGAACTAACTATGGCTACACCTTC. Encoded protein: CAWTLTGTGTNYGYTF. The J gene is TRBJ1-2, the V gene TRBV30; TRBD1 agrees at 8 bases. This CDR3 contains 16 residues. Germline CDR1 and CDR2: GTSNPN and SVGIG (reference sequence). V gave up 4 bases and J gave up 0 bases; unmatched junction bases: 10.

The V and J genes are TRBV19 and TRBJ2-2, with 10 bases identical to TRBD1. Germline V gene lookup returns CDR1 LNHDA and CDR2 SQIVND (reference sequence). V was clipped by 10 bases and J by 8 bases; unmatched bases: 7. The CDR3 has 13 amino acids. In DNA form, the CDR3 reads TGTGCCACTGGGACAGGGGATTGGGGGGAGCTGTTTTTT. Translating it yields CATGTGDWGELFF.

The chain joins TRBV6-1 to TRBJ2-5; 7 nucleotides agree with TRBD2. The CDR3 has 15 amino acids. V was clipped by 6 bases and J by 3 bases; unmatched bases: 10. Germline V gene data show CDR1 as MNHNS and CDR2 as SASEGT. DNA for the CDR3: TGTGCCAGCAGGTGGGTCCTCGCGGGAGAAGAGACCCAGTACTTC. As protein: CASRWVLAGEETQYF.

The V and J genes are TRBV29-1 and TRBJ2-3; no firm D call. V gave up 6 bases and J gave up 0 bases, with 10 bases separating them. The germline V gene encodes CDR1 SQVTM and CDR2 ANQGSEA. The CDR3 totals 13 residues. The CDR3 is CSVHPLSTDTQYF. In DNA, the CDR3 is TGCAGCGTCCACCCTTTAAGCACAGATACGCAGTATTTT.

The V call is TRBV9, the J call TRBJ2-2; 11 bases agree with TRBD2. Germline V CDR1 and CDR2: SGDLS, YYNGEE. The ends lost 4 bases at V and 4 bases at J; junction bases unmatched: 6. The CDR3 is 16 residues long. CDR3 nucleotides: TGTGCCAGCAGCCCGGGTGGACTAGCGGGCACCGGGGAGCTGTTTTTT. Translating gives CASSPGGLAGTGELFF.

The rearrangement uses TRBV5-4 and TRBJ2-1; 15 nucleotides agree with TRBD2. The CDR3 sequence is 16 residues long. V trimming: 4 bases; J trimming: 6 bases; junction bases outside the gene matches: 5. From germline, CDR1 is SGHNT and CDR2 YYREEE (reference sequence). CDR3 DNA sequence: TGTGCCAGCAGCCCGCGGACTAGCGGGAGGGGCAATGAGCAGTTCTTC. Its translation is CASSPRTSGRGNEQFF.

V usage is TRBV5-1 and J usage is TRBJ1-1; no clear D. Germline V CDR1 and CDR2: SGHRS, YFSETQ. With 3 bases removed from V and 6 bases from J, the gap between germline ends came to 12 bases. This CDR3 contains 13 residues. As DNA, the CDR3 is TGCGCCAGCAGCTGGACCCCCGGATCTGAAGCTTTCTTT. Residues: CASSWTPGSEAFF. The variable domain in full, with the rest retrieved from reference TRBV5-1 and TRBJ1-1, is KAGVTQTPRYLIKTRGQQVTLSCSPISGHRSVSWYQQTPGQGLQFLFEYFSETQRNKGNFPGRFSGRQFSNSRSEMNVSTLELGDSALYLCASSWTPGSEAFFGQGTRLTVV.

In regard to this clone: In the same sample, other DNA sequences code for this CDR3. This rearrangement joins TRBV19 to TRBJ1-3, with 8 bases matching TRBD1. The length of the CDR3 is 13 residues. The germline V gene encodes CDR1 LNHDA and CDR2 SQIVND (reference sequence). With V trimmed by 8 bases and J by 4 bases, 4 bases remained unmatched. CDR3 loop: CASSGTGGNTIYF. The CDR3 DNA reads TGTGCCAGTTCCGGGACAGGAGGAAACACCATATATTTT.

A word on this clone: This CDR3 is also generated by other DNA sequences in the sample. The chain has TRBV5-6 and TRBJ2-5, with TRBD2 identical over 12 bases. J lost 4 bases, V lost 3 bases, and 1 base had no gene match. The CDR3 consists of 14 residues. Germline V lookup: CDR1 SGHDT, CDR2 YYEEEE. CDR3 region: CASSSTSGGETQYF. The CDR3 nucleotides read TGTGCCAGCAGCTCGACTAGCGGGGGAGAGACCCAGTACTTC.

This chain joins TRBV5-6 and TRBJ1-2; 7 nucleotides align to TRBD1. CDR1 is SGHDT and CDR2 is YYEEEE in the germline V gene. The CDR3 runs 18 residues. With 0 bases clipped from V and 3 bases from J, the junction kept 14 bases outside the gene matches. CDR3 DNA: TGTGCCAGCAGCTTGGCTGTGTTACAGGGGAGCCTAGACTATGGCTACACCTTC. Protein product: CASSLAVLQGSLDYGYTF.

This clone was seen more than once but under ten times. The chain is built from TRBV5-4 and TRBJ1-2, with a tentative D call TRBD1 (5 bases). Trimming pared 2 bases from V and 8 bases from J, leaving 16 bases between. The CDR3 has 14 residues. The V gene's germline CDR1 is SGHNT and CDR2 YYREEE (reference sequence). The CDR3 nucleotides read TGTGCCAGCAGCTTTGAGGGGTCGGGCCGGGGCTACACCTTC. This translates into CASSFEGSGRGYTF.

The rearrangement links TRBV10-2 to TRBJ2-7; 8 bases fit TRBD2. The germline V gene encodes CDR1 WSHSY and CDR2 SAAADI. With 7 bases clipped from V and 2 bases from J, the junction kept 10 bases outside the gene matches. This CDR3 comprises 15 residues. CDR3 region: CASTDSGKAPYEQYF. CDR3 bases: TGCGCCAGCACCGATAGCGGGAAAGCACCCTACGAGCAGTACTTC.

This rearrangement joins TRBV19 to TRBJ2-1; 7 bases match TRBD2. This CDR3 is 13 amino acids long. The germline V gene has CDR1 LNHDA and CDR2 SQIVND (reference sequence). The junction had 4 bases not matched to a gene; V was cut back by 6 bases and J by 5 bases. This CDR3 is CASRAGADNEQFF. CDR3 coding DNA: TGTGCCAGTAGGGCGGGAGCGGACAATGAGCAGTTCTTC.